One sample yielded the 22 T cell receptor beta chains listed below, sequenced in a study of T-cell memory formation after mild COVID-19. TCRdb passed the 5' RACE reads through MiXCR, listing each CDR3 protein once. The sample consists of 210,000 or so distinct CDR3 sequences, around 25% of them appearing once. Sequencing was done on a sample of PBMCs or a T cell subset sorted from them (not recorded which). Receptor source: an adult woman who had mild COVID-19 (a few samples of this study predate the infection). Cell type and time point are not known.

The chain is built from TRBV18 and TRBJ1-5, with D hard to call. Germline values: CDR1 KGHSH, CDR2 LQKENI. V lost 4 bases to trimming and J lost 5 bases, with 15 bases between them. The CDR3 has 15 amino acids. The CDR3 nucleotides are TGTGCCAGCTCACAGGGTCTGGGGAACGATCAGCCCCAGCATTTT. It translates to CASSQGLGNDQPQHF.

The rearrangement uses TRBV7-6 and TRBJ1-2; TRBD1 aligns across 10 bases. Germline lookup yields CDR1 SGHVS and CDR2 FNYEAQ. V was clipped by 4 bases and J by 8 bases; unmatched bases: 10. This CDR3 has 15 amino acids. For the CDR3, the DNA is TGTGCCAGCAGCTCCGGACAGGGGGTAGGAAAGGGCTACACCTTC. Its protein product is CASSSGQGVGKGYTF. Looking up the rest from reference TRBV7-6 and TRBJ1-2 gives the full variable domain: GAGVSQSPRYKVTKRGQDVALRCDPISGHVSLYWYRQALGQGPEFLTYFNYEAQQDKSGLPNDRFSAERPEGSISTLTIQRTEQRDSAMYRCASSSGQGVGKGYTFGSGTRLTVV.

This chain links TRBV5-1 with TRBJ2-3, with 7 bases matching TRBD1. In germline, CDR1 is SGHRS, CDR2 YFSETQ. This CDR3 comprises 15 residues. Trimming removed 0 bases from V and 0 bases from J; junction bases left unmatched: 1. Here the CDR3 DNA reads TGCGCCAGCAGCTTGGCGGGACAGAGCACAGATACGCAGTATTTT. Its protein product is CASSLAGQSTDTQYF.

There are a few counts of this clonotype. J is TRBJ2-1 and V is TRBV7-9, with 11 bases lining up with TRBD2. CDR1 is SEHNR and CDR2 is FQNEAQ in the germline V gene (reference sequence). V shed 7 bases and J 4 bases; nucleotides not matched to a gene: 12. The CDR3 has 17 amino acids. CDR3 DNA: TGTGCCAGCATCCCAGTCGTACTAGCGGGGGCATACAATGAGCAGTTCTTC. Its protein product is CASIPVVLAGAYNEQFF.

The rearrangement joins TRBV3-1 to TRBJ2-1; 10 bases map to TRBD2. Trimming cost V 1 base and J 2 bases; bases outside gene matches: 2. CDR3 size: 16 residues. CDR1 is LGHDT, CDR2 YNNKEL, per germline (reference sequence). The CDR3 is CASSQGAGGPYNEQFF. In DNA form, the CDR3 reads TGTGCCAGCAGCCAAGGAGCGGGGGGGCCCTACAATGAGCAGTTCTTC.

The J gene is TRBJ2-1, the V gene TRBV6-6; 10 nucleotides agree with TRBD2. This CDR3 region has 15 residues. Germline V gives CDR1 MNHNY, CDR2 SVGAGI (reference sequence). V lost 4 bases and J lost 7; bases outside the gene matches: 7. This CDR3 reads CASSSTSGGVNEQFF. CDR3 in DNA: TGTGCCAGCAGTTCCACGAGCGGGGGGGTAAATGAGCAGTTCTTC.

This clonotype has a handful of counts. The genes are TRBV7-9 and TRBJ1-6, with TRBD1 identical over 7 bases. Unmatched junction bases numbered 3, after V lost 5 bases and J lost 5 bases. CDR1 SEHNR and CDR2 FQNEAQ come from the germline V gene (reference sequence). The CDR3 totals 14 residues. CDR3 DNA sequence: TGTGCCAGCAGCCTGGGACAGAATAATTCACCCCTCCACTTT. Translation gives CASSLGQNNSPLHF.

V is TRBV7-2 and J is TRBJ2-7; 7 bases fit TRBD2. Germline trimming cut 1 base from V and 3 bases from J; bases unmatched to any gene: 3. Per germline, CDR1 SGHTA and CDR2 FQGNSA. The CDR3 is 14 amino acids. CDR3 loop: CASSLVAGDYEQYF. CDR3 in DNA: TGTGCCAGCAGCTTAGTTGCGGGGGACTACGAGCAGTACTTC.

In this sample, this clonotype turned up a few times. V is TRBV29-1 and J is TRBJ1-1, with D perhaps matching TRBD1 (5 bases). V was trimmed by 4 bases and J by 0 bases, leaving 9 bases between them. The CDR3 is 13 amino acids. Germline assignment: CDR1 SQVTM and CDR2 ANQGSEA. The CDR3 nucleotides read TGCAGCGTTGCTGGGGGACTGAACACTGAAGCTTTCTTT. Its protein product is CSVAGGLNTEAFF. Full variable domain (rest looked up from reference TRBV29-1 and TRBJ1-1): SAVISQKPSRDICQRGTSLTIQCQVDSQVTMMFWYRQQPGQSLTLIATANQGSEATYESGFVIDKFPISRPNLTFSTLTVSNMSPEDSSIYLCSVAGGLNTEAFFGQGTRLTVV.

The J gene is TRBJ1-1, the V gene TRBV4-1; tentatively, D is TRBD1 (5 bases). From germline, CDR1 is MGHRA and CDR2 YSYEKL. The CDR3 totals 16 residues. V lost 0 bases, J lost 1 base, and 12 bases lay in between. The DNA of the CDR3 is TGCGCCAGCAGCCAAGATTGGGGGGTTACGAACACTGAAGCTTTCTTT. Encoded protein: CASSQDWGVTNTEAFF.

This clonotype was detected a few times. The chain joins TRBV7-9 to TRBJ2-3, with 7 bases that match TRBD1. Trimming removed 5 bases from V and 2 bases from J; junction bases left unmatched: 10. The CDR3 runs to 16 residues. Looked up from germline, CDR1 is SEHNR and CDR2 is FQNEAQ (reference sequence). The CDR3 sequence is CASSAHAGGTTDTQYF. For the CDR3, the DNA is TGTGCCAGCAGCGCGCATGCAGGGGGAACCACAGATACGCAGTATTTT. Using reference TRBV7-9 and TRBJ2-3 for the parts outside the CDR3, the full variable domain is DTGVSQNPRHKITKRGQNVTFRCDPISEHNRLYWYRQTLGQGPEFLTYFQNEAQLEKSRLLSDRFSAERPKGSFSTLEIQRTEQGDSAMYLCASSAHAGGTTDTQYFGPGTRLTVL.

V is TRBV15 and J is TRBJ1-2; D may be TRBD1 (6 bases). Germline values: CDR1 LNHNV, CDR2 YYDKDF (reference sequence). This CDR3 has 12 residues. Trimming pared 3 bases from V and 4 bases from J, leaving 6 bases between. For the CDR3, the DNA is TGTGCCACCAGCAGGACAGGCTATGGCTACACCTTC. This encodes CATSRTGYGYTF.

This clonotype was detected a few times. This rearrangement joins TRBV6-6 to TRBJ2-1, with 8 bases that match TRBD2. V dropped 0 bases and J dropped 6; count of bases not matched to a gene: 4. The CDR3 loop spans 15 amino acids. The V gene's germline CDR1 is MNHNY and CDR2 SVGAGI (reference sequence). The CDR3 region is CASSYSSGRGNEQFF. Here the CDR3 DNA reads TGTGCCAGCAGTTACTCCAGCGGGAGAGGCAATGAGCAGTTCTTC.

This clonotype has only a few counts. The chain uses TRBV4-2 and TRBJ2-1; weak D call: TRBD1 (6 bases). The CDR3 covers 14 residues. CDR1 is LGHNA and CDR2 is YNFKEQ in the germline V gene. Trimming cost V 4 bases and J 9 bases, with 16 bases left between them. The CDR3 reads CASSPLGQGSEQFF. The CDR3 DNA reads as TGTGCCAGCAGCCCCCTGGGGCAGGGGAGTGAGCAGTTCTTC.

This chain joins TRBV20-1 and TRBJ2-7; D is tentatively TRBD1 or TRBD2 (5 bases each). Germline values: CDR1 DFQATT, CDR2 SNEGSKA (reference sequence). The V end was cut by 3 bases, the J end by 1 base, with 16 bases between. The CDR3 covers 15 residues. As DNA, the CDR3 is TGCAGTGCTAGGGCTCACGGGGCGCCTTCCTACGAGCAGTACTTC. It translates to CSARAHGAPSYEQYF.

The gene calls are TRBV4-1 and TRBJ1-5, with D tentatively TRBD1 (6 bases). The CDR3 is 15 residues long. The V and J ends lost 6 bases and 4 bases respectively, with 16 bases between them. The germline V gene encodes CDR1 MGHRA and CDR2 YSYEKL. The CDR3 DNA sequence: TGCGCCAGCAGACTAGGGACACTGGGGAATCAGCCCCAGCATTTT. It encodes CASRLGTLGNQPQHF.

This clonotype was observed a handful of times. This chain uses TRBV19 with TRBJ1-1, with 7 positions matching TRBD1. From germline, CDR1 is LNHDA and CDR2 SQIVND (reference sequence). V trimming: 9 bases; J trimming: 1 base; junction bases outside the gene matches: 8. This CDR3 region has 14 residues. The chain's CDR3 is CASRETGRNTEAFF. The CDR3 nucleotides read TGTGCCAGCCGAGAGACAGGGAGGAACACTGAAGCTTTCTTT.

This sequence joins TRBV5-5 and TRBJ1-2, with a weak D call TRBD1 (5 bases). CDR1 is SGHKS, CDR2 YYEKEE, per germline (reference sequence). The V and J ends lost 4 bases and 2 bases respectively, with 12 bases between them. CDR3 length equals 14 residues. The CDR3 protein is CASSPGLINYGYTF. CDR3 DNA sequence: TGTGCCAGCAGCCCGGGACTTATAAACTATGGCTACACCTTC.

The chain links TRBV15 to TRBJ2-3, with D possibly matching TRBD2 (5 bases). CDR1 is LNHNV and CDR2 is YYDKDF in the germline V gene (reference sequence). V was cut by 6 bases and J by 4 bases, with 26 bases left in between. This CDR3 contains 18 residues. CDR3 nucleotide sequence: TGTGCCACCAGGGAGCTAGGATTTGGCGGAGGAAGGGCAGATACGCAGTATTTT. It is translated as CATRELGFGGGRADTQYF. The full variable domain, completed using reference TRBV15 and TRBJ2-3, is DAMVIQNPRYQVTQFGKPVTLSCSQTLNHNVMYWYQQKSSQAPKLLFHYYDKDFNNEADTPDNFQSRRPNTSFCFLDIRSPGLGDTAMYLCATRELGFGGGRADTQYFGPGTRLTVL.

The chain carries TRBV9 and TRBJ2-3, with unresolved D. Germline V gene sequence: CDR1 SGDLS, CDR2 YYNGEE. Trimming pared 0 bases from V and 2 bases from J, leaving 19 bases between. CDR3 size: 18 residues. This CDR3 reads CASSVGVFGRRNTDTQYF. CDR3 DNA: TGTGCCAGCAGCGTAGGGGTTTTTGGAAGAAGAAACACAGATACGCAGTATTTT. Complete variable domain (other parts from reference TRBV9 and TRBJ2-3): DSGVTQTPKHLITATGQRVTLRCSPRSGDLSVYWYQQSLDQGLQFLIQYYNGEERAKGNILERFSAQQFPDLHSELNLSSLELGDSALYFCASSVGVFGRRNTDTQYFGPGTRLTVL.

The rearrangement uses TRBV6-2 or TRBV6-3 and TRBJ2-1; 7 bases line up with TRBD2. The CDR3 contains 15 residues. J was trimmed by 10 bases and V by 6 bases; bases with no gene match: 15. The germline CDR1 and CDR2 sequences are MNHEY and SVGEGT. The DNA for the CDR3 is TGTGCCAGCAGACTACTGACTAGCTCGAGGAGGGAGCAGTTCTTC. Its translation is CASRLLTSSRREQFF.

The chain is built from TRBV2 and TRBJ2-2, with D perhaps TRBD2 (5 bases). This CDR3 spans 14 amino acids. Germline assignment: CDR1 SNHLY and CDR2 FYNNEI. V was shortened by 10 bases and J by 0 bases, with 12 bases between the two germline ends. The CDR3 loop reads CATCGRTNTGELFF. The CDR3 bases are TGTGCCACGTGCGGGCGGACGAACACCGGGGAGCTGTTTTTT.